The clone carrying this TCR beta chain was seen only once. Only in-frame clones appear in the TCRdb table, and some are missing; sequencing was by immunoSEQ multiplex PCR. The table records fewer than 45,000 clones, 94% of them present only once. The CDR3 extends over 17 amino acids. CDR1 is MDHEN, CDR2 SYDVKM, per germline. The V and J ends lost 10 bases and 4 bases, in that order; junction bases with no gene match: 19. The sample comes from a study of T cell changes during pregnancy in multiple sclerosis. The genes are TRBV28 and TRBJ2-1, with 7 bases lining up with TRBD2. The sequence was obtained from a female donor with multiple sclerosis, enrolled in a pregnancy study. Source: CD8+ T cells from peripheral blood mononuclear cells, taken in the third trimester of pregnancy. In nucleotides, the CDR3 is TGTGCCACCGCCCGAGCATGGGAGCGGGGAACGTACAATGAGCAGTTCTTC. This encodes CATARAWERGTYNEQFF. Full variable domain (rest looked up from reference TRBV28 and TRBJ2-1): DVKVTQSSRYLVKRTGEKVFLECVQDMDHENMFWYRQDPGLGLRLIYFSYDVKMKEKGDIPEGYSVSREKKERFSLILESASTNQTSMYLCATARAWERGTYNEQFFGPGTRLTVL.